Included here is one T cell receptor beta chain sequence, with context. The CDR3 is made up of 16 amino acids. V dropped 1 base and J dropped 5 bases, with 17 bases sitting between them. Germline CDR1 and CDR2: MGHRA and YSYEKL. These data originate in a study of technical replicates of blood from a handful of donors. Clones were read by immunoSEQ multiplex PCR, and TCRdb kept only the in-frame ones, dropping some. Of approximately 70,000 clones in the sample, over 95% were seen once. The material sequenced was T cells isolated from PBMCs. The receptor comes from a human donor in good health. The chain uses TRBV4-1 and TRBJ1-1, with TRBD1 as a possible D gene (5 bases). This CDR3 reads CASSQGLLRGRTEAFF. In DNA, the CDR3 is TGCGCCAGCAGCCAAGGGCTACTTAGGGGTCGAACTGAAGCTTTCTTT.